The TCR beta chain under discussion was sequenced for a study of T cell repertoires in cytomegalovirus infection. Study-wide context: Indicated by public TCR beta signatures were CMV infection and matching HLA type. Study results and caveats: The ex vivo response showed dominance by HLA-C-restricted CMV-specific TCR beta clonotypes. Pooled public TCR beta family frequency picked out CMV carriers with the relevant HLA.

A single record per CDR3 protein comes from TCRdb applying MiXCR to the reads. The sample has approximately 490,000 distinct CDR3 sequences, approximately 11% seen once. CDR3 size: 11 residues. V shed 8 bases and J shed 9 bases, with 13 bases lying between them. Germline assignment: CDR1 ENHRY and CDR2 SYGVKD. This clonotype turned up a few times. Antigen specificity is unknown. This chain links TRBV10-3 with TRBJ1-1; TRBD1 might be the D (5 bases). Sequencing was done on a sample of PBMCs. The source of this sequence is a human donor in good health (CMV status not recorded). Some clones in this sample may be carry-over from other donors' samples. The CDR3 is CAIDGQGKAFF. The CDR3 region has the DNA TGTGCCATCGACGGGCAGGGTAAAGCTTTCTTT.